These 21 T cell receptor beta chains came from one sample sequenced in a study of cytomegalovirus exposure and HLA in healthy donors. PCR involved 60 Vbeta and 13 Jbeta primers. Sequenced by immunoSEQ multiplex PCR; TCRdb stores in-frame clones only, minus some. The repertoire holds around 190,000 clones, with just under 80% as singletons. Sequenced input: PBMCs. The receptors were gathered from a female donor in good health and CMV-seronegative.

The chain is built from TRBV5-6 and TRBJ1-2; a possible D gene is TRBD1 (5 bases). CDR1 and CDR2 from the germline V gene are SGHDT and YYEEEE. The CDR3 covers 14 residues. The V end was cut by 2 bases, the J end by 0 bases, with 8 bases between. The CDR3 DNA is TGTGCCAGCAGCTTAGGGGTAGCTAACTATGGCTACACCTTC. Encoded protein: CASSLGVANYGYTF.

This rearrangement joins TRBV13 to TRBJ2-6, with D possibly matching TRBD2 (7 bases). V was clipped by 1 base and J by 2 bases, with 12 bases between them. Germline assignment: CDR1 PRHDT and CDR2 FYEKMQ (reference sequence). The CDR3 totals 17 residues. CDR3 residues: CASSLAVGGPGANVLTF. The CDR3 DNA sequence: TGTGCCAGCAGCTTAGCCGTCGGGGGGCCTGGGGCCAACGTCCTGACTTTC.

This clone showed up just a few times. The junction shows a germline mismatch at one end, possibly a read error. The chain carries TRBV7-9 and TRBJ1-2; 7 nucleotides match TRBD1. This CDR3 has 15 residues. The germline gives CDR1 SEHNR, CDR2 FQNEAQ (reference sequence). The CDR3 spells CSSSLGEGAVYGYTF. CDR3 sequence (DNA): TGTTCCAGCAGCTTAGGAGAGGGGGCCGTCTATGGCTACACCTTC.

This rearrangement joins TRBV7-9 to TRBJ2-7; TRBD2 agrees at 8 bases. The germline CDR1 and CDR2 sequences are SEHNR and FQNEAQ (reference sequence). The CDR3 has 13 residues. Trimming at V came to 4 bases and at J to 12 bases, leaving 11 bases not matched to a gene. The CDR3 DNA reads TGTGCCAGCAGCTCTGGCGGGGGGTCCACTGGGTACTTC. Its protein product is CASSSGGGSTGYF. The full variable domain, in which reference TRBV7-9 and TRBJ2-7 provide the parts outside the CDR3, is DTGVSQNPRHKITKRGQNVTFRCDPISEHNRLYWYRQTLGQGPEFLTYFQNEAQLEKSRLLSDRFSAERPKGSFSTLEIQRTEQGDSAMYLCASSSGGGSTGYFGPGTRLTVT.

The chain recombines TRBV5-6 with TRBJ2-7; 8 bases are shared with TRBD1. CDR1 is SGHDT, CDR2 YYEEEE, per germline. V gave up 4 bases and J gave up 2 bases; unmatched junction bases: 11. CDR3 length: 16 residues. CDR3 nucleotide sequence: TGTGCCAGCAGCCCCCTAGGACAGGGATACGCCTACGAGCAGTACTTC. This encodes CASSPLGQGYAYEQYF.

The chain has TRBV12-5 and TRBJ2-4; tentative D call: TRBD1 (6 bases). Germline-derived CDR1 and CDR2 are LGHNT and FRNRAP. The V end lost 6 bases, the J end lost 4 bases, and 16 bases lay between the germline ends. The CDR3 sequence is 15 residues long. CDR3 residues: CASGPGGDRKNIQYF. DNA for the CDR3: TGTGCTAGTGGCCCTGGTGGAGACAGGAAAAACATTCAGTACTTC.

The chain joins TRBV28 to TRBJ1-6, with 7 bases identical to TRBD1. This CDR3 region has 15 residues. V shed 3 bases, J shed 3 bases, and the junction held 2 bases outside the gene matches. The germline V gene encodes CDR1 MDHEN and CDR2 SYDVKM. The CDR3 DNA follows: TGTGCCAGCAGTTTGGCAGGGGGCTATAATTCACCCCTCCACTTT. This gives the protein CASSLAGGYNSPLHF.

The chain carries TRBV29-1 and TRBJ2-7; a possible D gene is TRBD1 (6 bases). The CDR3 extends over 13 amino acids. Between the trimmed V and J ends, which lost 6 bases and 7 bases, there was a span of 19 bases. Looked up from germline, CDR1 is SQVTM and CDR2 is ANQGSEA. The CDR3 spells CSVSGTLVLEQYF. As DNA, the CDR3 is TGCAGCGTCTCCGGGACACTAGTACTGGAGCAGTACTTC.

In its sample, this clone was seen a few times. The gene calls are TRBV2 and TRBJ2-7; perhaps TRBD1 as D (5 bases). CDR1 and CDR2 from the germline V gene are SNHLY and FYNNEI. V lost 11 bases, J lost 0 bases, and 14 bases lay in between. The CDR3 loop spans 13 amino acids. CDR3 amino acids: CAPRAPSSYEQYF. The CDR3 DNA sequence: TGTGCCCCCAGGGCACCAAGCTCCTACGAGCAGTACTTC.

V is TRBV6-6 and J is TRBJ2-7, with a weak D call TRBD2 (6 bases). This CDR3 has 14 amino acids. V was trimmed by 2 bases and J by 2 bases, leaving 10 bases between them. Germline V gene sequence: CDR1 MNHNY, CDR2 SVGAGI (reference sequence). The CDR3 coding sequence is TGTGCCAGCAGTTACACAGGAGGGGCCTACGAGCAGTACTTC. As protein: CASSYTGGAYEQYF.

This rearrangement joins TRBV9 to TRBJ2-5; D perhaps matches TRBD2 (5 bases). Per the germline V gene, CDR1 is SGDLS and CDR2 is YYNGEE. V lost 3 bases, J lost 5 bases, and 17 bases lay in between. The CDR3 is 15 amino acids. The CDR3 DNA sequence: TGTGCCAGCAGCGGTGGGCGAGGTTGGGAGGAGACCCAGTACTTC. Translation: CASSGGRGWEETQYF.

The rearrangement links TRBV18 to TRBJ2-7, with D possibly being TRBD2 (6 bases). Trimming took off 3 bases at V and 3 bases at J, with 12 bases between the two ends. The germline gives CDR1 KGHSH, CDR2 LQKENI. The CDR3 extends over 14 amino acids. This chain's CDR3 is CASSPQPGVYEQYF. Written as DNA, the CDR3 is TGTGCCAGCTCACCTCAGCCGGGGGTCTACGAGCAGTACTTC.

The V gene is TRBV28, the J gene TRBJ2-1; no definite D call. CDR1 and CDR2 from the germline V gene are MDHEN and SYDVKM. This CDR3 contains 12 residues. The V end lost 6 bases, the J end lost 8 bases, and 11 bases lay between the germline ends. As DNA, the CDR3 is TGTGCCAGCAGCCCCCCCTCTGATGAGCAGTTCTTC. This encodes CASSPPSDEQFF.

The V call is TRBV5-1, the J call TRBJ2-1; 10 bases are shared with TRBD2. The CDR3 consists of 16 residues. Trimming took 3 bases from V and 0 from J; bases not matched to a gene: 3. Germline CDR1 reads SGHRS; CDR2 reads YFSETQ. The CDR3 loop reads CASSWSGGASYNEQFF. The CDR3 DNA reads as TGCGCCAGCAGCTGGAGCGGGGGGGCCTCCTACAATGAGCAGTTCTTC.

The CDR3 is CASSQERDRQGEKLFF. CDR3 sequence (DNA): TGTGCCAGCAGCCAAGAGAGGGACCGACAGGGGGAAAAACTGTTTTTT. The chain links TRBV14 to TRBJ1-4; TRBD1 matches at 8 bases. This CDR3 region has 16 residues. In germline, CDR1 is SGHDN, CDR2 FVKESK. V shed 0 bases and J 8 bases; nucleotides not matched to a gene: 8.

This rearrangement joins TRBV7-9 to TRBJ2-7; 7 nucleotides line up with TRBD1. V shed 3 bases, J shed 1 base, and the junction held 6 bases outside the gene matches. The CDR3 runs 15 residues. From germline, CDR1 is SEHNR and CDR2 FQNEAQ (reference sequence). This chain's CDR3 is CASSFRQGGSYEQYF. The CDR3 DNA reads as TGTGCCAGCAGCTTCAGACAGGGTGGATCCTACGAGCAGTACTTC.

The CDR3 DNA reads as TGCGCCAGCAGCCAAGGACTAGCGGGAGGGCCCCTCCCCGGGGAGCTGTTTTTT. The encoded protein is CASSQGLAGGPLPGELFF. The V gene is TRBV4-1, the J gene TRBJ2-2; 14 bases are shared with TRBD2. The length of the CDR3 is 18 residues. Germline-derived CDR1 and CDR2 are MGHRA and YSYEKL. V lost 1 base to trimming and J lost 6 bases; unmatched junction nucleotides: 7.

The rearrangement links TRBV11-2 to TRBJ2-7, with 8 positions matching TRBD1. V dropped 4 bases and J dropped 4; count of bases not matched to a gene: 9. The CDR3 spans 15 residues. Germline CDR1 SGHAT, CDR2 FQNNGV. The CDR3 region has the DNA TGTGCCAGCAGCTCCCCAGGACAGGGCATATACGAGCAGTACTTC. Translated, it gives CASSSPGQGIYEQYF.

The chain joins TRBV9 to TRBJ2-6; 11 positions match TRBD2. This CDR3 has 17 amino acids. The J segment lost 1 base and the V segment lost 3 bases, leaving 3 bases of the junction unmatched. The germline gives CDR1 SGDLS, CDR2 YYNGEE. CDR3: CASSAGTSGSGANVLTF. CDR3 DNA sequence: TGTGCCAGCAGCGCCGGGACTAGCGGTTCTGGGGCCAACGTCCTGACTTTC.

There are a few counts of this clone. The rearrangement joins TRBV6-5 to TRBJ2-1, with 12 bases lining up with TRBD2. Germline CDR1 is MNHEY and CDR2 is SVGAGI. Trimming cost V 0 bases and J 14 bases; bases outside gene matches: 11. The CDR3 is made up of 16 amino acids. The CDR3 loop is CASSYSPGQTSGREFF. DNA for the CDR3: TGTGCCAGCAGTTACTCGCCGGGCCAGACTAGCGGGAGAGAGTTCTTC.

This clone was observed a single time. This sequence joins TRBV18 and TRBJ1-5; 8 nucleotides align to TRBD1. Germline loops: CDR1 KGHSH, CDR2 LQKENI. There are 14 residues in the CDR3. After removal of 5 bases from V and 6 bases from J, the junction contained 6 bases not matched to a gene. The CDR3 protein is CASSASGGGQPQHF. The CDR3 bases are TGTGCCAGCTCAGCCTCAGGGGGCGGTCAGCCCCAGCATTTT. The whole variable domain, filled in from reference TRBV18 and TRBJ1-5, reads NAGVMQNPRHLVRRRGQEARLRCSPMKGHSHVYWYRQLPEEGLKFMVYLQKENIIDESGMPKERFSAEFPKEGPSILRIQQVVRGDSAAYFCASSASGGGQPQHFGDGTRLSIL.